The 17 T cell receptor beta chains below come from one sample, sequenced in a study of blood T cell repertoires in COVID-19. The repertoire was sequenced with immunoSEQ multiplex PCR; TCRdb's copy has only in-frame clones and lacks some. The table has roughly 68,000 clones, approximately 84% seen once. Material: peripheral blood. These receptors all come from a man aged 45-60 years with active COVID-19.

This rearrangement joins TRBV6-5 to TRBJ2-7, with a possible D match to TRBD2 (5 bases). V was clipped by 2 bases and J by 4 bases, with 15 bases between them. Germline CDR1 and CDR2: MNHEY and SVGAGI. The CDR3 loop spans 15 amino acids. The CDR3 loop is CASSYGQLEGYEQYF. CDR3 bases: TGTGCCAGCAGTTACGGGCAGTTAGAGGGTTACGAGCAGTACTTC.

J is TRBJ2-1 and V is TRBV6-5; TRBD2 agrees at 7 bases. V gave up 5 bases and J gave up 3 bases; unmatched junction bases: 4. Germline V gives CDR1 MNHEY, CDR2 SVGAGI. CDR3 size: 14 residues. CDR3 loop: CASSPGTNYNEQFF. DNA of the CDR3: TGTGCCAGCAGTCCCGGGACTAACTACAATGAGCAGTTCTTC.

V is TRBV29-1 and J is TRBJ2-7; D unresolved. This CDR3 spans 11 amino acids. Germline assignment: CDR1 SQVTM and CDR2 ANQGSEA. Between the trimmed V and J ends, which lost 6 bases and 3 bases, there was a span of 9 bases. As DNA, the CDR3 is TGCAGCGTCGAGCAGGACTACGAGCAGTACTTC. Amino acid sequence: CSVEQDYEQYF.

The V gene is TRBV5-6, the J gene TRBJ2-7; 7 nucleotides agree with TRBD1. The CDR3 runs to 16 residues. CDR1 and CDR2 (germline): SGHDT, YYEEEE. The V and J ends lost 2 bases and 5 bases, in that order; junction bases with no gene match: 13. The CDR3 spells CASSFFETGFKNEQYF. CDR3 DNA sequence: TGTGCCAGCAGCTTTTTCGAGACAGGGTTCAAGAACGAGCAGTACTTC.

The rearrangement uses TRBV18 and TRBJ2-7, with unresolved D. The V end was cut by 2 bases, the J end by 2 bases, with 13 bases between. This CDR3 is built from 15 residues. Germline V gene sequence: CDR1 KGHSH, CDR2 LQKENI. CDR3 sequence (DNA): TGTGCCAGCTCACCAGATTCGTCACAACCCTACGAGCAGTACTTC. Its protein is CASSPDSSQPYEQYF.

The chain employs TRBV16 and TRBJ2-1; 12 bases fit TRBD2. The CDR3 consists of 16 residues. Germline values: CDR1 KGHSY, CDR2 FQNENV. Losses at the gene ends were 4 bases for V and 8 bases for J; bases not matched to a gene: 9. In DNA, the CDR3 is TGTGCCAGCAGCCCTCCGACTAGCGGGGGAGTGGATGAGCAGTTCTTC. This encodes CASSPPTSGGVDEQFF.

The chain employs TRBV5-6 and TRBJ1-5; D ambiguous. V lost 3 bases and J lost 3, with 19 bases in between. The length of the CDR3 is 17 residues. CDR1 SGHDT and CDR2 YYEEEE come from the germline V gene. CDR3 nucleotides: TGTGCCAGCAGCTCGAGACGCACACGGGAGAACAATCAGCCCCAGCATTTT. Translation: CASSSRRTRENNQPQHF.

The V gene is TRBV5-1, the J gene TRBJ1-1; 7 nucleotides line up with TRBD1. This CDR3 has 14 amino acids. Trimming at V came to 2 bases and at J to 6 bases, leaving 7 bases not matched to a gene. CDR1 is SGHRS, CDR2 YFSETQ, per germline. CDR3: CASSLGGGRSEAFF. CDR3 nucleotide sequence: TGCGCCAGCAGCTTAGGAGGGGGCCGATCTGAAGCTTTCTTT.

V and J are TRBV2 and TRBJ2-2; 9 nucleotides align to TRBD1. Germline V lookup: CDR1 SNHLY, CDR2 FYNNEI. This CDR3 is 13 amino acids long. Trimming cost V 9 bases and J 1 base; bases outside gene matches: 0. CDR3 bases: TGTGCCAGGGGACAGGGGAACACCGGGGAGCTGTTTTTT. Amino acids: CARGQGNTGELFF.

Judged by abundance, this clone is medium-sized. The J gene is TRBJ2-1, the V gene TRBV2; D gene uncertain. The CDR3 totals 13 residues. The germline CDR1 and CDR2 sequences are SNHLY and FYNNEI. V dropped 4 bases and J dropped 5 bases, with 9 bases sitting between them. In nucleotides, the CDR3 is TGTGCCAGCAGTGCCCTCGCGAACAATGAGCAGTTCTTC. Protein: CASSALANNEQFF. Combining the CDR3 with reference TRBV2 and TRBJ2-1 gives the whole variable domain EPEVTQTPSHQVTQMGQEVILRCVPISNHLYFYWYRQILGQKVEFLVSFYNNEISEKSEIFDDQFSVERPDGSNFTLKIRSTKLEDSAMYFCASSALANNEQFFGPGTRLTVL.

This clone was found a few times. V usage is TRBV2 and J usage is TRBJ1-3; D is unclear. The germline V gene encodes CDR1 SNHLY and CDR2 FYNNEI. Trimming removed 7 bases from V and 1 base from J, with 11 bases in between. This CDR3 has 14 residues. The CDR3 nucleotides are TGTGCCAGCATGGGCAGCTCATCTGGAAACACCATATATTTT. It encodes CASMGSSSGNTIYF.

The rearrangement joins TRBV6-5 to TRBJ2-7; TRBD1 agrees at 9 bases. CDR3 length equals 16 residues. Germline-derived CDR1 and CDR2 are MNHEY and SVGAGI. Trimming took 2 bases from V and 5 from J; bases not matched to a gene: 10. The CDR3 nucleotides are TGTGCCAGCAGTTACCACCTTCCCGGACAGGGGAACGAGCAGTACTTC. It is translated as CASSYHLPGQGNEQYF.

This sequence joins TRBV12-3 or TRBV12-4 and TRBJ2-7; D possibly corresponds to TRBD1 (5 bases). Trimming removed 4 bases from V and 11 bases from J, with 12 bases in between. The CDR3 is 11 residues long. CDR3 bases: TGTGCCAGCAGTTCCCCTCGACAGAAGTACTTC. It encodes CASSSPRQKYF.

DNA of the CDR3: TGTGCCAGCAGCGCCGGGGTCGGAGCCTACGAGCAGTACTTC. Translating gives CASSAGVGAYEQYF. J is TRBJ2-7 and V is TRBV9; maybe TRBD2 (5 bases). Trimming pared 3 bases from V and 2 bases from J, leaving 12 bases between. Germline CDR1 is SGDLS and CDR2 is YYNGEE. This CDR3 is built from 14 residues.

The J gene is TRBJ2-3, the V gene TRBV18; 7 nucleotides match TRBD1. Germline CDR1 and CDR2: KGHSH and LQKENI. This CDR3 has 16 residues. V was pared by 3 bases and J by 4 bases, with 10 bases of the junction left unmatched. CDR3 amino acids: CASSPLQPGTADTQYF. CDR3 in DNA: TGTGCCAGCTCACCCCTACAACCCGGGACAGCAGATACGCAGTATTTT. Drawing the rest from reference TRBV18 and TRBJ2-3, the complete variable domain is NAGVMQNPRHLVRRRGQEARLRCSPMKGHSHVYWYRQLPEEGLKFMVYLQKENIIDESGMPKERFSAEFPKEGPSILRIQQVVRGDSAAYFCASSPLQPGTADTQYFGPGTRLTVL.

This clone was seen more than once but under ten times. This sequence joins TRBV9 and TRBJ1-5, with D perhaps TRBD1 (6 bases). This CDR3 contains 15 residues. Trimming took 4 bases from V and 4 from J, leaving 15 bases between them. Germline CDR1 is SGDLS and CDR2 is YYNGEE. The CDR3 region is CASSPSSDRNQPQHF. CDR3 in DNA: TGTGCCAGCAGCCCGAGCTCCGACAGGAATCAGCCCCAGCATTTT.

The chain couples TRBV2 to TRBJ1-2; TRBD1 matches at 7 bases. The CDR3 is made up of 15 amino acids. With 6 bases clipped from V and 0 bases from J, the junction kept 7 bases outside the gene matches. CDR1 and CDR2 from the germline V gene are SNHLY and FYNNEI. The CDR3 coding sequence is TGTGCCAGCAGAGACAGGGACAGACCTAACTATGGCTACACCTTC. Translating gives CASRDRDRPNYGYTF.